What follows are 30 T cell receptor beta chains derived from one specimen sequenced in a study of blood T cell repertoires in COVID-19. Libraries were prepared by immunoSEQ multiplex PCR; TCRdb keeps only in-frame clonotypes and omits some of them. The table has some 270,000 clones, roughly 81% seen once. The specimen sequenced was PBMCs or T cells enriched from blood (not recorded which). These receptors all come from a woman aged 45-60 years who had been exposed to COVID-19.

The J gene is TRBJ2-4, the V gene TRBV25-1; tentatively, D is TRBD2 (5 bases). The CDR3 consists of 13 residues. With 3 bases removed from V and 6 bases from J, the gap between germline ends came to 9 bases. The germline CDR1 and CDR2 sequences are MGHDK and SYGVNS. The CDR3: CASSERAGNIQYF. The CDR3 bases are TGTGCCAGCAGTGAGAGGGCGGGAAACATTCAGTACTTC.

V and J are TRBV11-3 and TRBJ2-3, with a tentative D call TRBD2 (5 bases). CDR1 is SGHNT, CDR2 YENEEA, per germline. The CDR3 sequence is 15 residues long. V dropped 2 bases and J dropped 1 base, with 10 bases sitting between them. The CDR3 spells CASSLSGSGTDTQYF. DNA for the CDR3: TGTGCCAGCAGCTTATCGGGATCGGGCACAGATACGCAGTATTTT.

This clone was counted once. The V call is TRBV30, the J call TRBJ1-2; D is unresolved. There are 12 residues in the CDR3. V lost 4 bases to trimming and J lost 5 bases, with 11 bases between them. Looked up from germline, CDR1 is GTSNPN and CDR2 is SVGIG (reference sequence). The CDR3 is CAWTKPGYGYTF. CDR3 bases: TGTGCCTGGACGAAGCCCGGGTATGGCTACACCTTC.

This chain joins TRBV5-6 and TRBJ1-6, with D maybe TRBD1 (5 bases). Germline-derived CDR1 and CDR2 are SGHDT and YYEEEE. V lost 3 bases and J 8 bases, leaving 15 bases between the germline ends. This CDR3 has 15 amino acids. The CDR3 DNA reads TGTGCCAGCAGCTGGGGCAACCGTGAGGATTCACCCCTCCACTTT. It is translated as CASSWGNREDSPLHF.

V usage is TRBV15 and J usage is TRBJ1-2, with 7 bases lining up with TRBD1. CDR3 length equals 14 residues. Trimming took 6 bases from V and 2 from J; bases not matched to a gene: 6. The germline CDR1 and CDR2 sequences are LNHNV and YYDKDF (reference sequence). This chain's CDR3 is CATRISGGNYGYTF. For the CDR3, the DNA is TGTGCCACCAGGATCTCAGGGGGGAACTATGGCTACACCTTC.

The chain combines TRBV29-1 with TRBJ2-1, with D possibly matching TRBD1 (6 bases). CDR1 SQVTM and CDR2 ANQGSEA come from the germline V gene. CDR3 length: 15 amino acids. The V gene lost 0 bases and the J gene lost 7 bases, with 16 bases spanning the gap. Here the CDR3 reads CSVEEGNRALNEQFF. CDR3 nucleotides: TGCAGCGTTGAAGAAGGGAACAGGGCCCTTAATGAGCAGTTCTTC.

The V and J genes are TRBV6-4 and TRBJ1-1; D not resolved. The CDR3 has 13 amino acids. V lost 0 bases, J lost 4 bases, and 6 bases lay in between. Looked up from germline, CDR1 is MRHNA and CDR2 is SNTAGT. In DNA, the CDR3 is TGTGCCAGCAGTGACTCAGATAGCACTGAAGCTTTCTTT. This encodes CASSDSDSTEAFF.

The rearrangement links TRBV12-3 or TRBV12-4 to TRBJ2-2; D call uncertain. V lost 8 bases, J lost 6 bases, and 7 bases lay in between. This CDR3 spans 11 amino acids. CDR3 residues: CASRAAGELFF. As DNA, the CDR3 is TGTGCCAGCCGCGCGGCCGGGGAGCTGTTTTTT.

This clone was counted a few times. The V gene is TRBV11-2, the J gene TRBJ1-1; 7 bases align to TRBD1. The CDR3 covers 15 residues. The ends lost 4 bases at V and 7 bases at J; junction bases unmatched: 12. Germline CDR1 SGHAT, CDR2 FQNNGV. The DNA for the CDR3 is TGTGCCAGCAGCTCACCCCAAGGGACAGCCTTTGAAGCTTTCTTT. Its translation: CASSSPQGTAFEAFF.

The CDR3 region has the DNA TGTGCCAGCAGTTTAAAGGGAGGTGGCTACACCTTC. It codes for CASSLKGGGYTF. The chain is built from TRBV12-3 or TRBV12-4 and TRBJ1-2; D gene unclear. The CDR3 loop spans 12 amino acids. V was shortened by 2 bases and J by 7 bases, with 8 bases between the two germline ends.

This clone turned up a few times. The chain has TRBV7-8 and TRBJ2-1, with 9 nucleotides matching TRBD1. V dropped 5 bases and J dropped 9; count of bases not matched to a gene: 14. Germline CDR1 and CDR2: SGHVS and FQNEAQ. This CDR3 region has 16 residues. The chain's CDR3 is CASSPSRGQGIPEQFF. CDR3 DNA sequence: TGTGCCAGCAGCCCAAGTAGGGGACAGGGTATCCCTGAGCAGTTCTTC. Filled out from reference TRBV7-8 and TRBJ2-1, the complete variable domain reads GAGVSQSPRYKVAKRGQDVALRCDPISGHVSLFWYQQALGQGPEFLTYFQNEAQLDKSGLPSDRFFAERPEGSVSTLKIQRTQQEDSAVYLCASSPSRGQGIPEQFFGPGTRLTVL.

The gene calls are TRBV7-2 and TRBJ2-7, with 8 bases identical to TRBD1. Germline assignment: CDR1 SGHTA and CDR2 FQGNSA. The CDR3 spans 16 residues. Trimming removed 4 bases from V and 1 base from J; junction bases left unmatched: 9. The CDR3 DNA follows: TGTGCCAGCAGCTCAACAGGGGGAGTCTTATCCTACGAGCAGTACTTC. Translating gives CASSSTGGVLSYEQYF. The complete variable domain, with remaining parts taken from reference TRBV7-2 and TRBJ2-7, reads GAGVSQSPSNKVTEKGKDVELRCDPISGHTALYWYRQSLGQGLEFLIYFQGNSAPDKSGLPSDRFSAERTGGSVSTLTIQRTQQEDSAVYLCASSSTGGVLSYEQYFGPGTRLTVT.

The chain uses TRBV12-3 or TRBV12-4 and TRBJ1-2; D is unclear. The CDR3 sequence is 10 residues long. The CDR3 coding sequence is TGTGCTATCTATGTTGGTGGCTACACCTTC. Amino acid sequence: CAIYVGGYTF.

This clone came up once. This chain links TRBV6-2 or TRBV6-3 with TRBJ1-2, with no clear D. Germline assignment: CDR1 MNHEY and CDR2 SVGEGT. The CDR3 extends over 11 amino acids. Trimming left V 2 bases short and J 6 bases short, with 4 bases between. Here the CDR3 reads CASSYRDGYTF. CDR3 DNA: TGTGCCAGCAGTTACCGCGATGGCTACACCTTC.

The V and J genes are TRBV30 and TRBJ2-3; possible D gene TRBD2, 5 bases. Per the germline V gene, CDR1 is GTSNPN and CDR2 is SVGIG (reference sequence). CDR3 size: 16 residues. V was shortened by 1 base and J by 2 bases, with 16 bases between the two germline ends. The CDR3 DNA sequence: TGTGCCTGGAGTGGTCCCGGGGTATGGGTCACAGATACGCAGTATTTT. Translated: CAWSGPGVWVTDTQYF.

The J gene is TRBJ2-3, the V gene TRBV4-2; TRBD1 aligns across 9 bases. The trim removed 1 base at V and 7 bases at J, leaving 6 bases unmatched. The CDR3 spans 15 residues. Per the germline V gene, CDR1 is LGHNA and CDR2 is YNFKEQ. For the CDR3, the DNA is TGTGCCAGCAGCCAAGCTAGGACAGGGGCCTATACGCAGTATTTT. It codes for CASSQARTGAYTQYF.

The rearrangement uses TRBV5-1 and TRBJ2-5; no firm D call. The CDR3 sequence is 15 residues long. The V gene lost 4 bases and the J gene lost 1 base, with 14 bases spanning the gap. In germline, CDR1 is SGHRS, CDR2 YFSETQ. The chain's CDR3 is CASSLITATQETQYF. CDR3 coding DNA: TGCGCCAGCAGCCTCATAACTGCCACCCAAGAGACCCAGTACTTC.

CDR3 bases: TGTGCCAGCAGTTCAAGTGGACAGGGTTACACTGAAGCTTTCTTT. This encodes CASSSSGQGYTEAFF. The chain has TRBV28 and TRBJ1-1; 8 nucleotides match TRBD1. The V segment lost 4 bases and the J segment 3 bases; nucleotides outside the gene matches: 7. This CDR3 is 15 amino acids long. Looked up from germline, CDR1 is MDHEN and CDR2 is SYDVKM.

The chain uses TRBV6-2 or TRBV6-3 and TRBJ1-4; D is unresolved. Trimming cost V 3 bases and J 7 bases, with 12 bases left between them. Germline V gene sequence: CDR1 MNHEY, CDR2 SVGEGT. This CDR3 contains 14 residues. In DNA form, the CDR3 reads TGTGCCAGCAGTTATGACTTTGGAGGTGAAAAACTGTTTTTT. Residues: CASSYDFGGEKLFF.

This clone was observed once. The V gene is TRBV2, the J gene TRBJ1-1; D gene uncertain. The CDR3 is 12 amino acids. The germline CDR1 and CDR2 sequences are SNHLY and FYNNEI. The V end was cut by 6 bases, the J end by 4 bases, with 9 bases between. The chain's CDR3 is CASRGAVTEAFF. The CDR3 DNA is TGTGCCAGCAGGGGAGCGGTCACTGAAGCTTTCTTT.

The J gene is TRBJ2-3, the V gene TRBV5-1; 8 nucleotides align to TRBD2. This CDR3 contains 14 residues. Looked up from germline, CDR1 is SGHRS and CDR2 is YFSETQ. The V and J ends lost 1 base and 6 bases, in that order; junction bases with no gene match: 4. This CDR3 reads CASSLFGGVDTQYF. In nucleotides, the CDR3 is TGCGCCAGCAGCTTGTTCGGGGGGGTGGATACGCAGTATTTT.

The genes are TRBV28 and TRBJ1-1; the D is unclear. Looked up from germline, CDR1 is MDHEN and CDR2 is SYDVKM. Trimming removed 5 bases from V and 10 bases from J, with 11 bases in between. The CDR3 contains 11 residues. CDR3 nucleotide sequence: TGTGCCAGCAGTCAGAAATTCAGAGCTTTCTTT. This encodes CASSQKFRAFF.

This clone was seen a handful of times. The gene calls are TRBV6-4 and TRBJ1-2; no firm D call. The germline V and J ends were trimmed by 3 bases and 4 bases, with 9 bases remaining between them. The CDR3 has 13 amino acids. Germline V gene lookup returns CDR1 MRHNA and CDR2 SNTAGT. The CDR3 DNA is TGTGCCAGCAGTGAAAGGGAGGGCTATGGCTACACCTTC. Translating it yields CASSEREGYGYTF.

The chain links TRBV10-3 to TRBJ2-1; tentatively, D is TRBD2 (7 bases). The CDR3 is 14 amino acids. Trimming took 0 bases from V and 10 from J, leaving 13 bases between them. Germline CDR1 ENHRY, CDR2 SYGVKD. The CDR3 DNA follows: TGTGCCATCAGTGAGTCACAGGGAGGGCGGGAGCAGTTCTTC. Protein sequence: CAISESQGGREQFF.

The chain combines TRBV6-5 with TRBJ1-2; D is ambiguous. The V gene lost 7 bases and the J gene lost 6 bases, with 18 bases spanning the gap. This CDR3 is 14 amino acids long. Germline CDR1 is MNHEY and CDR2 is SVGAGI. The DNA for the CDR3 is TGTGCCAGCACTCACACCGGAGGGTGGGATGGCTACACCTTC. Its protein is CASTHTGGWDGYTF.

The chain uses TRBV5-1 and TRBJ2-7; the match to TRBD1 covers 12 bases. CDR1 and CDR2 (germline): SGHRS, YFSETQ. The length of the CDR3 is 16 residues. V dropped 4 bases and J dropped 2; count of bases not matched to a gene: 7. CDR3 DNA: TGCGCCAGCAGCGGGGGACAGGGGGCTTTCGCCTACGAGCAGTACTTC. This encodes CASSGGQGAFAYEQYF.

J is TRBJ1-6 and V is TRBV5-3; the match to TRBD1 covers 10 bases. TRBV5-3 is an ORF, with its function uncertain. V was pared by 4 bases and J by 7 bases, with 2 bases of the junction left unmatched. This CDR3 comprises 14 residues. CDR3 coding DNA: TGTGCCAGAAGCCTGGACAGGGGGAATTCACCCCTCCACTTT. This sequence encodes CARSLDRGNSPLHF.

CDR3 sequence: CASSLAGGNEQYF. The CDR3 nucleotides read TGTGCCAGCAGTCTCGCGGGGGGGAACGAGCAGTACTTC. V is TRBV27 and J is TRBJ2-7; 9 nucleotides line up with TRBD2. The CDR3 sequence is 13 residues long. Losses at the gene ends were 5 bases for V and 5 bases for J; bases not matched to a gene: 4. CDR1 MNHEY and CDR2 SMNVEV come from the germline V gene (reference sequence).

The V and J genes are TRBV12-5 and TRBJ2-1; D is unclear. Germline assignment: CDR1 LGHNT and CDR2 FRNRAP. The length of the CDR3 is 16 residues. V shed 0 bases and J shed 4 bases, with 13 bases lying between them. The CDR3 DNA reads TGTGCTAGTGGTTTGGTAACCGAACCGACTTACAATGAGCAGTTCTTC. This sequence encodes CASGLVTEPTYNEQFF. The full variable domain, its missing parts supplied by reference TRBV12-5 and TRBJ2-1, is DARVTQTPRHKVTEMGQEVTMRCQPILGHNTVFWYRQTMMQGLELLAYFRNRAPLDDSGMPKDRFSAEMPDATLATLKIQPSEPRDSAVYFCASGLVTEPTYNEQFFGPGTRLTVL.

This clone is a singleton in its sample. The chain has TRBV12-3 or TRBV12-4 and TRBJ1-6; D is uncertain. This CDR3 comprises 13 residues. V was trimmed by 6 bases and J by 8 bases, leaving 11 bases between them. The CDR3 nucleotides read TGTGCCAGCAGCCGTGTACGGGATTCACCCCTCCACTTT. Translation gives CASSRVRDSPLHF.